This T cell receptor beta chain was sequenced in a study of control samples from healthy donors and cancer patients. Here immunoSEQ multiplex PCR was the method, and the copy in TCRdb shows in-frame clones only, minus some. Here the sample spans about 140,000 clones, 91% being singletons. Germline V gene lookup returns CDR1 SGHDN and CDR2 FVKESK. V was clipped by 7 bases and J by 8 bases, with 9 bases between them. The CDR3 covers 12 residues. The TCR comes from a man aged 18 to 29 in good health. Sequencing was performed on blood. The chain has TRBV14 and TRBJ1-6; D is perhaps TRBD1 (5 bases). DNA of the CDR3: TGTGCCAGCAACACAGGACATTCACCCCTCCACTTT. It translates to CASNTGHSPLHF.